The 22 T cell receptor beta chains given below trace back to one sample, sequenced in a study of human versus mouse CDR3 diversity and MHC coevolution. Using immunoSEQ multiplex PCR, the repertoire was profiled, and TCRdb retains in-frame clones only, with some absent. This table has some 82,000 clones, around 93% appearing once. The source material was naive CD4+ T cells from blood. Regarding subset: CD45RO-negative CD62L-positive naive CD4 T cells. The receptor source for this set is a person between 30 and 69 years old in good health.

The chain uses TRBV18 and TRBJ1-1, with 10 bases aligning to TRBD1. CDR3 size: 14 residues. Germline V gene lookup returns CDR1 KGHSH and CDR2 LQKENI. V trimming: 5 bases; J trimming: 4 bases; junction bases outside the gene matches: 4. CDR3 DNA sequence: TGTGCCAGCTCATCGGGACAGGGGAGCACTGAAGCTTTCTTT. It yields the protein CASSSGQGSTEAFF.

The V gene is TRBV9, the J gene TRBJ2-2; D may be TRBD2 (5 bases). The CDR3 runs 16 residues. Looked up from germline, CDR1 is SGDLS and CDR2 is YYNGEE. Deletions cut 2 bases from V and 2 bases from J, with 13 bases between. CDR3 bases: TGTGCCAGCAGCGTTAACCCACGGGGAAACACCGGGGAGCTGTTTTTT. Amino acids: CASSVNPRGNTGELFF.

The V call is TRBV5-6, the J call TRBJ1-3; D is ambiguous. Germline-derived CDR1 and CDR2 are SGHDT and YYEEEE. V was clipped by 0 bases and J by 5 bases, with 21 bases between them. This CDR3 is built from 18 residues. The CDR3, as DNA: TGTGCCAGCAGCTTGGTCGGGCGACTAGAGGGAAGAAGAAACACCATATATTTT. Translated: CASSLVGRLEGRRNTIYF.

Only a few counts were recorded for this clone. One end of the junction varies from germline; a read error may be responsible. This chain uses TRBV30 with TRBJ2-1; 7 nucleotides match TRBD1. Per germline, CDR1 GTSNPN and CDR2 SVGIG (reference sequence). This CDR3 contains 11 residues. CDR3 in amino acids: CAWDRPTGPLF. CDR3 DNA: TGTGCCTGGGACAGACCGACAGGGCCCCTCTTC.

V is TRBV5-1 and J is TRBJ1-1; the match to TRBD1 covers 12 bases. The CDR3 spans 16 residues. After removal of 4 bases from V and 4 bases from J, the junction contained 8 bases not matched to a gene. The germline V gene has CDR1 SGHRS and CDR2 YFSETQ. CDR3: CASSPGQGALGTEAFF. CDR3 sequence (DNA): TGCGCCAGCAGCCCGGGACAGGGGGCCTTAGGCACTGAAGCTTTCTTT. The full variable domain, completed using reference TRBV5-1 and TRBJ1-1, is KAGVTQTPRYLIKTRGQQVTLSCSPISGHRSVSWYQQTPGQGLQFLFEYFSETQRNKGNFPGRFSGRQFSNSRSEMNVSTLELGDSALYLCASSPGQGALGTEAFFGQGTRLTVV.

The chain uses TRBV5-1 and TRBJ1-2; D is possibly TRBD1 (5 bases). The germline V and J ends were trimmed by 1 base and 4 bases, with 8 bases remaining between them. The CDR3 consists of 13 residues. Germline CDR1 SGHRS, CDR2 YFSETQ. The CDR3 region is CASSLSQGYGYTF. DNA of the CDR3: TGCGCCAGCAGCTTGAGCCAGGGCTATGGCTACACCTTC.

The V and J genes are TRBV9 and TRBJ2-1; 9 positions match TRBD2. Unmatched junction bases numbered 12, after V lost 4 bases and J lost 7 bases. The CDR3 consists of 16 residues. The V gene's germline CDR1 is SGDLS and CDR2 YYNGEE. The CDR3 is CASSPGGSGRWNEQFF. DNA of the CDR3: TGTGCCAGCAGCCCAGGAGGTAGCGGGAGATGGAATGAGCAGTTCTTC.

This sequence joins TRBV7-9 and TRBJ1-2; D gene unclear. The CDR3 is 14 residues long. Trimming took off 0 bases at V and 3 bases at J, with 8 bases between the two ends. Germline CDR1 is SEHNR and CDR2 is FQNEAQ (reference sequence). The CDR3 DNA reads as TGTGCCAGCAGCTTAGCGGGCCAGGACTATGGCTACACCTTC. This translates into CASSLAGQDYGYTF.

The V call is TRBV6-6, the J call TRBJ1-6; D is perhaps TRBD1 (5 bases). V lost 0 bases and J lost 7, with 10 bases in between. The CDR3 contains 15 residues. Germline-derived CDR1 and CDR2 are MNHNY and SVGAGI (reference sequence). The CDR3 region is CASSYSGLPNSPLHF. The CDR3 DNA reads TGTGCCAGCAGTTACTCGGGACTGCCGAATTCACCCCTCCACTTT.

The chain combines TRBV6-5 with TRBJ2-5; TRBD1 matches 8 bases. Trimming at V came to 10 bases and at J to 6 bases, leaving 13 bases not matched to a gene. Germline assignment: CDR1 MNHEY and CDR2 SVGAGI. The CDR3 length is 14 residues. The CDR3 region is CATRGRGSLKTQYF. The CDR3 nucleotides read TGTGCCACCAGGGGGCGAGGTTCCTTGAAGACCCAGTACTTC.

V usage is TRBV11-1 and J usage is TRBJ1-1; a possible D gene is TRBD1 (5 bases). The CDR3 has 12 residues. CDR1 SGHAT and CDR2 FQDESV come from the germline V gene (reference sequence). Trimming took off 3 bases at V and 11 bases at J, with 13 bases between the two ends. CDR3 nucleotide sequence: TGTGCCAGCAGCTTTTGGTCCGCAGGGGCTTTCTTT. Its protein product is CASSFWSAGAFF. Combining the CDR3 with reference TRBV11-1 and TRBJ1-1 gives the whole variable domain EAEVAQSPRYKITEKSQAVAFWCDPISGHATLYWYRQILGQGPELLVQFQDESVVDDSQLPKDRFSAERLKGVDSTLKIQPAELGDSAMYLCASSFWSAGAFFGQGTRLTVV.

The J gene is TRBJ2-7, the V gene TRBV25-1; TRBD1 matches 11 bases. The germline CDR1 and CDR2 sequences are MGHDK and SYGVNS. The CDR3 consists of 13 residues. V gave up 6 bases and J gave up 5 bases; unmatched junction bases: 3. The chain's CDR3 is CASRGTGGNEQYF. The CDR3, as DNA: TGTGCCAGCAGGGGGACAGGGGGTAACGAGCAGTACTTC.

The chain couples TRBV5-4 to TRBJ2-5; TRBD2 matches 8 bases. V shed 3 bases, J shed 11 bases, and the junction held 15 bases outside the gene matches. Germline lookup yields CDR1 SGHNT and CDR2 YYREEE (reference sequence). CDR3 length equals 15 residues. Here the CDR3 reads CASSSGGGQLVEQYF. For the CDR3, the DNA is TGTGCCAGCAGCTCCGGGGGGGGACAACTCGTGGAGCAGTACTTC.

This chain links TRBV19 with TRBJ1-1, with D perhaps matching TRBD1 (5 bases). The CDR3 length is 14 residues. Trimming stripped 1 base from V and 1 base from J, with 7 bases between. CDR1 is LNHDA and CDR2 is SQIVND in the germline V gene (reference sequence). This CDR3 reads CASSIATANTEAFF. The CDR3 DNA reads as TGTGCCAGTAGTATAGCGACAGCGAACACTGAAGCTTTCTTT.

This rearrangement joins TRBV28 to TRBJ2-1, with 11 nucleotides matching TRBD1. This CDR3 is 15 amino acids long. Looked up from germline, CDR1 is MDHEN and CDR2 is SYDVKM. Germline trimming cut 6 bases from V and 6 bases from J; bases unmatched to any gene: 7. DNA for the CDR3: TGTGCCAGCAGGGAAGGGGGACAGGGGGTCAATGAGCAGTTCTTC. It encodes CASREGGQGVNEQFF.

V usage is TRBV28 and J usage is TRBJ1-1, with 7 bases that match TRBD1. J gave up 11 bases and V 6 bases, and 6 bases lay outside the gene matches. Germline lookup yields CDR1 MDHEN and CDR2 SYDVKM. This CDR3 has 11 amino acids. The DNA of the CDR3 is TGTGCCAGCAGCTTCACAGGGGATGCTTTCTTT. Translation gives CASSFTGDAFF.

This rearrangement joins TRBV7-9 to TRBJ1-5; 7 bases match TRBD1. Germline V gives CDR1 SEHNR, CDR2 FQNEAQ (reference sequence). This CDR3 spans 15 amino acids. V lost 8 bases to trimming and J lost 1 base; unmatched junction nucleotides: 8. The chain's CDR3 is CASSEQGTSNQPQHF. The CDR3 nucleotides read TGTGCCAGCTCTGAACAGGGGACGAGCAATCAGCCCCAGCATTTT.

The chain employs TRBV30 and TRBJ2-7; TRBD1 agrees at 10 bases. The CDR3 runs 14 residues. CDR1 is GTSNPN and CDR2 is SVGIG in the germline V gene (reference sequence). With 1 base clipped from V and 3 bases from J, the junction kept 3 bases outside the gene matches. The CDR3 protein is CAWSAGQGSYEQYF. The CDR3 DNA follows: TGTGCCTGGAGTGCGGGACAGGGGAGCTACGAGCAGTACTTC.

The chain recombines TRBV19 with TRBJ1-5, with a tentative D call TRBD1 (5 bases). CDR3 length: 14 amino acids. V gave up 3 bases and J gave up 11 bases, with 17 bases separating them. The germline gives CDR1 LNHDA, CDR2 SQIVND (reference sequence). CDR3 sequence (DNA): TGTGCCAGTAGTATGGGCAGGGTTCTTGGGGCCCAGCATTTT. Translating gives CASSMGRVLGAQHF. Full variable domain (missing parts from reference TRBV19 and TRBJ1-5): DGGITQSPKYLFRKEGQNVTLSCEQNLNHDAMYWYRQDPGQGLRLIYYSQIVNDFQKGDIAEGYSVSREKKESFPLTVTSAQKNPTAFYLCASSMGRVLGAQHFGDGTRLSIL.

The chain has TRBV28 and TRBJ1-1; no reliable D call. Germline CDR1 reads MDHEN; CDR2 reads SYDVKM. The length of the CDR3 is 14 residues. V was trimmed by 5 bases and J by 11 bases, leaving 21 bases between them. CDR3 sequence reads: CASSMRSGRFEAFF. CDR3 coding DNA: TGTGCCAGCAGTATGCGAAGTGGTCGCTTTGAGGCTTTCTTT.

Only one count was recorded for this clone. This chain links TRBV19 with TRBJ1-5, with 10 bases aligning to TRBD1. Germline lookup yields CDR1 LNHDA and CDR2 SQIVND (reference sequence). This CDR3 is built from 15 residues. The junction had 5 bases not matched to a gene; V was cut back by 6 bases and J by 3 bases. CDR3 bases: TGTGCCAGTAGGAATGGACAGGGGGACAATCAGCCCCAGCATTTT. It is translated as CASRNGQGDNQPQHF.

The chain is built from TRBV9 and TRBJ1-1; TRBD1 agrees at 8 bases. The CDR3 has 15 amino acids. Per the germline V gene, CDR1 is SGDLS and CDR2 is YYNGEE. The junction had 7 bases not matched to a gene; V was cut back by 3 bases and J by 3 bases. The CDR3 sequence is CASSAGTGGYTEAFF. Written as DNA, the CDR3 is TGTGCCAGCAGCGCCGGGACAGGAGGTTACACTGAAGCTTTCTTT.